The 18 T cell receptor beta chains below come from one sample, sequenced in a study of blood T cells in healthy people across ages. The second PCR ran roughly 6 to 12 cycles with a sample-barcoded 5' primer and J-beta primers. TCRdb re-called the 5' RACE reads through MiXCR, storing one row per CDR3 protein. The table lists about 900,000 distinct CDR3 sequences, approximately 59% of them singletons. Sequenced material: blood. The receptors stem from a man aged 25-45 years in good health.

The chain joins TRBV12-3 or TRBV12-4 to TRBJ2-7; 8 bases match TRBD2. Unmatched junction bases numbered 10, after V lost 6 bases and J lost 0 bases. This CDR3 is 16 amino acids long. The CDR3 loop reads CASSQTSGGSSYEQYF. The DNA of the CDR3 is TGTGCCAGCAGCCAAACTAGCGGTGGCAGCTCCTACGAGCAGTACTTC.

Only one count was recorded for this clonotype. The V and J genes are TRBV4-3 and TRBJ2-1; D possibly corresponds to TRBD2 (5 bases). Germline assignment: CDR1 LGHNA and CDR2 YSLEER. V was cut by 4 bases and J by 4 bases, with 14 bases left in between. This CDR3 region has 15 residues. Written as DNA, the CDR3 is TGCGCCAGCAGCCCTCGCGGGCATGGATACAATGAGCAGTTCTTC. Translation gives CASSPRGHGYNEQFF.

The chain is built from TRBV9 and TRBJ2-4; D is undetermined. The DNA end is more similar to TRBJ2-5, so the J call may be wrong. In germline, CDR1 is SGDLS, CDR2 YYNGEE. This CDR3 has 16 residues. CDR3: CASSVGGEGPLETQYF. The CDR3 DNA sequence: TGTGCCAGCAGCGTAGGAGGAGAAGGCCCACTAGAGACCCAGTACTTC.

The chain joins TRBV5-1 to TRBJ1-1; 11 bases line up with TRBD1. This CDR3 is built from 13 residues. The V gene's germline CDR1 is SGHRS and CDR2 YFSETQ. J gave up 6 bases and V 3 bases, and 1 base lay outside the gene matches. CDR3 loop: CASSSGQGAEAFF. The CDR3 coding sequence is TGCGCCAGCAGCTCGGGACAGGGGGCTGAAGCTTTCTTT.

The chain has TRBV3-1 and TRBJ2-3; 7 positions match TRBD1. Trimming removed 4 bases from V and 2 bases from J; junction bases left unmatched: 6. The germline gives CDR1 LGHDT, CDR2 YNNKEL (reference sequence). This CDR3 comprises 15 residues. In DNA form, the CDR3 reads TGTGCCAGCAGCCCTTGGACAGGAGACACAGATACGCAGTATTTT. This translates into CASSPWTGDTDTQYF.

The rearrangement links TRBV5-1 to TRBJ2-1; 7 nucleotides agree with TRBD2. The end of the DNA fits TRBJ2-7 better, so the J call may be wrong. This CDR3 contains 16 residues. Germline V gene data show CDR1 as SGHRS and CDR2 as YFSETQ. The CDR3 nucleotides read TGCGCCAGCAGCTTGGGAGCGGGGCTATCCTACAATGAGCAGTACTTC. Protein: CASSLGAGLSYNEQYF.

The genes are TRBV14 and TRBJ2-5; D may be TRBD1 (5 bases). The J call may be mistaken, given a closer DNA end match to TRBJ2-7. There are 17 residues in the CDR3. Germline CDR1 reads SGHDN; CDR2 reads FVKESK. Here the CDR3 DNA reads TGTGCCAGCAGCCAATCCCAACCATGGCAGGGTACATACGAGCAGTACTTC. Encoded protein: CASSQSQPWQGTYEQYF.

The CDR3 region is CASSSEFGRSSYNSPLHF. The CDR3 nucleotides read TGTGCCAGCAGTTCGGAGTTCGGCAGGAGCTCCTATAATTCACCCCTCCACTTT. The chain uses TRBV6-5 and TRBJ1-6; D remains ambiguous. Germline CDR1 MNHEY, CDR2 SVGAGI. The CDR3 length is 18 residues. Deletions cut 4 bases from V and 0 bases from J, with 16 bases between.

The chain uses TRBV7-9 and TRBJ1-2, with 9 nucleotides matching TRBD1. Losses at the gene ends were 5 bases for V and 6 bases for J; bases not matched to a gene: 4. The CDR3 totals 13 residues. Germline values: CDR1 SEHNR, CDR2 FQNEAQ (reference sequence). The CDR3 DNA sequence: TGTGCCAGCAGCGGGACAGGGATTGATGGCTACACCTTC. Its translation: CASSGTGIDGYTF.

The chain has TRBV20-1 and TRBJ2-7; D is perhaps TRBD2 (5 bases). Looked up from germline, CDR1 is DFQATT and CDR2 is SNEGSKA (reference sequence). V was cut by 4 bases and J by 0 bases, with 13 bases left in between. CDR3 length equals 14 residues. The CDR3 sequence: CSATGLSSSYEQYF. The CDR3 coding sequence is TGCAGTGCTACAGGACTTTCGAGCTCCTACGAGCAGTACTTC.

CDR3 in amino acids: CASSYYKGRSYNEQFF. As DNA, the CDR3 is TGTGCCAGCAGTTACTATAAGGGTCGCTCCTACAATGAGCAGTTCTTC. The chain employs TRBV6-2 or TRBV6-3 and TRBJ2-1, with D hard to call. The V gene's germline CDR1 is MNHEY and CDR2 SVGEGT. Trimming removed 1 base from V and 0 bases from J, with 10 bases in between. This CDR3 has 16 amino acids.

Regarding this clonotype: At one end, the junction sequence differs from germline, possibly due to a read error. The chain couples TRBV6-2 or TRBV6-3 to TRBJ2-3; 7 bases map to TRBD2. This CDR3 is built from 16 residues. The germline V gene encodes CDR1 MNHEY and CDR2 SVGEGT. DNA for the CDR3: TGTGCCCGCAGTGATACGAGCGGGGACGGCACAGATACGCAGTATTTT. Translating it yields CARSDTSGDGTDTQYF.

This clonotype was counted a few times. The rearrangement uses TRBV4-2 and TRBJ2-2, with a possible D match to TRBD2 (6 bases). Germline V lookup: CDR1 LGHNA, CDR2 YNFKEQ. The length of the CDR3 is 18 residues. V was clipped by 3 bases and J by 3 bases, with 20 bases between them. CDR3 sequence reads: CASSQYVAGLPDTGELFF. CDR3 coding DNA: TGTGCCAGCAGCCAGTACGTAGCAGGACTACCAGACACCGGGGAGCTGTTTTTT.

This clonotype was observed at least ten times. The chain has TRBV7-2 and TRBJ2-5; the D gene is possibly TRBD1 (6 bases). There are 15 residues in the CDR3. The germline V gene encodes CDR1 SGHTA and CDR2 FQGNSA. Trimming left V 4 bases short and J 5 bases short, with 17 bases between. CDR3 in amino acids: CASSSNRESRETQYF. The CDR3 DNA reads as TGTGCCAGCAGCTCCAACAGGGAATCTAGGGAGACCCAGTACTTC. The variable domain in full, with the rest retrieved from reference TRBV7-2 and TRBJ2-5, is GAGVSQSPSNKVTEKGKDVELRCDPISGHTALYWYRQSLGQGLEFLIYFQGNSAPDKSGLPSDRFSAERTGGSVSTLTIQRTQQEDSAVYLCASSSNRESRETQYFGPGTRLLVL.

The table lists this clonotype with a few counts. The CDR3 bases are TGTGCCAGCAGCTTAACTGGCAGGGACGAGCAGTACTTC. Protein sequence: CASSLTGRDEQYF. The rearrangement links TRBV7-2 to TRBJ2-7, with D possibly TRBD1 on 5 matching bases. Germline V lookup: CDR1 SGHTA, CDR2 FQGNSA. The length of the CDR3 is 13 residues. The V end lost 2 bases, the J end lost 5 bases, and 10 bases lay between the germline ends. The full variable domain, in which reference TRBV7-2 and TRBJ2-7 provide the parts outside the CDR3, is GAGVSQSPSNKVTEKGKDVELRCDPISGHTALYWYRQSLGQGLEFLIYFQGNSAPDKSGLPSDRFSAERTGGSVSTLTIQRTQQEDSAVYLCASSLTGRDEQYFGPGTRLTVT.

V and J are TRBV3-1 and TRBJ2-1, with 7 bases identical to TRBD2. Unmatched junction bases numbered 8, after V lost 4 bases and J lost 2 bases. The V gene's germline CDR1 is LGHDT and CDR2 YNNKEL (reference sequence). This CDR3 spans 16 amino acids. In DNA form, the CDR3 reads TGTGCCAGCAGCCCCCTTAGTGCGGGAGCCTACAATGAGCAGTTCTTC. Protein: CASSPLSAGAYNEQFF.

This clonotype was seen many times. The genes are TRBV12-3 or TRBV12-4 and TRBJ2-5, with D uncertain. Trimming took 6 bases from V and 2 from J, leaving 10 bases between them. The CDR3 runs 13 residues. The CDR3: CASRAFNQETQYF. CDR3 coding DNA: TGTGCCAGCAGGGCTTTTAATCAAGAGACCCAGTACTTC.

The chain has TRBV29-1 and TRBJ2-3; D gene unclear. Germline V gives CDR1 SQVTM, CDR2 ANQGSEA. V lost 3 bases and J lost 6, with 13 bases in between. This CDR3 is built from 13 residues. In nucleotides, the CDR3 is TGCAGCGTTGACGTAGGCCTATTTGATACGCAGTATTTT. This translates into CSVDVGLFDTQYF.